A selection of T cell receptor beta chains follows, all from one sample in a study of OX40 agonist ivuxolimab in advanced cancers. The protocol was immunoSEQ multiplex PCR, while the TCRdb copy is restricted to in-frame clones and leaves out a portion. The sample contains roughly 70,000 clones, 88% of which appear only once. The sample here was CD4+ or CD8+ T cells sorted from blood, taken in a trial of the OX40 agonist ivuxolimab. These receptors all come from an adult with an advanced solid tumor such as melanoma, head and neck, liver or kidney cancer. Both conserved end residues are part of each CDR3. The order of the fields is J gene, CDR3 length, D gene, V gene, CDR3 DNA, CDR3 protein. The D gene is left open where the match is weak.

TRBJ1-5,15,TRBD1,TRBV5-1,TGCGCCAGCAGCCCCGTCTCGGGACAGGATCAGCCCCAGCATTTT,CASSPVSGQDQPQHF
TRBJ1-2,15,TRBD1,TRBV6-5,TGTGCCAGCAGAACTCCGGGGACAGAACGTAGCGGCTACACCTTC,CASRTPGTERSGYTF
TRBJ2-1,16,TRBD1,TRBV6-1,TGTGCCAGCAGTGAACTTGGGACAGGGGGAGTAGGGGAGCAGTTCTTC,CASSELGTGGVGEQFF
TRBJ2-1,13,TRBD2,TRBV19,TGTGCCAGTAGTATTGGGACTAGCGGGAGTCTGTTCTTC,CASSIGTSGSLFF
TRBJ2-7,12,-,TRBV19,TGTGCCAGTCGAAGGAGCTCCTACGAGCAGTACTTC,CASRRSSYEQYF
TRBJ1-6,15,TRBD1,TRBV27,TGTGCCAGCACAATGATGGGGACAGGGGGCTCACCCCTCCACTTT,CASTMMGTGGSPLHF
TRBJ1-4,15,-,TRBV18,TGTGCCAGCTCCTCGGACGGATTAACTAATGAAAAACTGTTTTTT,CASSSDGLTNEKLFF
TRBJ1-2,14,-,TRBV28,TGTGCCAGCAGTTTCCGGGACACGAACTATGGCTACACCTTC,CASSFRDTNYGYTF
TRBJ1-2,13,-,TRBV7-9,TGTGCCAGCAGCTTATTTGAGATGGAAGGCTACACCTTC,CASSLFEMEGYTF
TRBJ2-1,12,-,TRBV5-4,TGTGCCAGCAGCCACCAGAGGAATGAGCAGTTCTTC,CASSHQRNEQFF